The clone carrying this T cell receptor beta chain showed up just a few times. What it binds is not known. This specimen belongs to a study of identical twins. Unique molecular identifiers were in the cDNA, with template-switch universal primer binding. One entry per CDR3 protein, called by TCRdb with MiXCR from the 5' RACE reads. The sample comprises roughly 1.6 million distinct CDR3 sequences, about 32% of which are singletons, and about 0.27% rests with the top ten. Trimming took off 0 bases at V and 2 bases at J, with 14 bases between the two ends. This CDR3 is built from 16 residues. The germline gives CDR1 LGHNA, CDR2 YNFKEQ. Study-wide results and limits: Out-of-frame sharing of TCR alpha in monozygotic twins was underestimated by models. Cross-sectional statistics underpinned the conclusions; the same donors were not followed. Invariant cells of the MAIT and iNKT types might have partly distorted the zero-insertion analyses.

Sequencing used cord blood. This chain connects TRBV4-2 to TRBJ2-7; the D call may be TRBD1 or TRBD2 (5 bases each). The clonotype comes from a newborn girl in good health. The CDR3 here is CASSQDSGQFPYEQYF. CDR3 sequence (DNA): TGTGCCAGCAGCCAAGATTCGGGGCAGTTTCCCTACGAGCAGTACTTC.